A single T cell receptor (beta chain) is shown here with its context. The antigen it binds to is not known. No much larger clone exists at a distance of one base, and base qualities are not known. The data derive from a study of human T cells and chemical hapten exposure (dated by TCRdb to the early 2020s). For context, the study as a whole: For sensitization, 2% DPC in acetone was applied to a roughly 2 cm by roughly 2 cm area of upper inner arm skin. Patients additionally received weekly therapeutic DPC doses to the scalp throughout the approximately 24-week study period. Patch tests used Finn chambers with 0.01% DPC on the upper back, scored after 6 days by International Contact Dermatitis Research Group standards. The patient cohort, mostly female, included alopecia areata with under or over 50% scalp involvement, alopecia totalis and alopecia universalis. The libraries were sequenced as a pool, and the TCR yield per sample differed mostly because of small variations in library volumes within the pool. The study tracked peripheral blood TCR repertoire changes in vivo during primary and secondary sensitization to the hapten diphenylcyclopropenone (DPC) in alopecia patients. Blood samples were taken from patients before sensitization (week 0) and at 2, 6 and about 24 weeks after DPC sensitization. Blood for TCR sequencing was provided by twenty-nine alopecia patients at one to four time points (pre-sensitization, 2, 6 and 24 weeks).

Receptor libraries were prepared by RACE. Sequenced on a NextSeq 500. Library preparation attached unique molecular identifiers to individual cDNA molecules for quantitative, reproducible TCR counting. From each blood RNA sample, both TCR alpha and TCR beta chains were sequenced. Per the authors' processing: The median number of TCRs per sample was around 100,000, ranging from about 23,224 to 700,000. V, J and CDR3 annotation of the TCR reads was performed with the Decombinator software suite. For the PS versus PT1 abundance plots, all samples were subsampled to the same number of TCRs (28,000). Expanded TCRs were defined as absent before sensitization and observed at least eight times at the 2-week time point. TCRdb redid the processing of the public reads, applying fastp at Q25 and MiXCR, and retained in-frame beta chains. Here each entry gathers all rows of one CDR3 protein and keeps the most common genes and DNA. The authors' filters were not applied to this entry. For this sample the table gives 360,000 or so distinct CDR3 sequences, of which about 6% were detected only once. The leading ten clones occupy 5% to 6% of the sample.

V loses 8 bases, J loses 8 bases, and the germline ends lie 10 bases apart. The germline V gene (reference sequence) yields MNHNY for CDR1 and SVGAGI for CDR2. The CDR3 starts with the cysteine, ends with the phenylalanine, and has 11 residues. Of all the DNA, just the CDR3 is kept, 33 bases in frame from base 1. Study-wide conclusions, independent of this receptor: After repeated subsampling, changes were observed in the strength of the expansion versus patch-test correlation and in the threshold at which the correlation became significant. Because all patients had alopecia, a presumed autoimmune disease, the immune response of the patients might differ from that of healthy individuals. Compared with pre-sensitization or healthy control sets, expanded TCRs formed significantly more large CDR3 similarity clusters, which is consistent with antigen-driven responses. A positive correlation was found between the number of PT1 expanded TCRs and patch test score, with significance reached at thresholds 8, 16 and 32 but not 4. No change with DPC sensitization was found in the number of TCRs above 1 in 1000 frequency, and no evidence of global repertoire structure alterations was found.

The sample's time point label, in plain terms: patch test 2, 6 weeks after DPC sensitization. This sample's treatment or condition label indicates: therapeutic diphenylcyclopropenone sensitization with weekly scalp DPC. At each patch-test visit, blood was drawn before the patch test was applied. Patients were eligible if aged 18 to 70, diagnosed with alopecia and judged suitable for DPC therapy, and pregnant patients were excluded. Total RNA was extracted from unfractionated whole blood that had been collected in Tempus Blood RNA tubes. The receptor chain draws on TRBV6-6 and TRBJ2-1; the D gene cannot be resolved reliably. Sequencing used whole blood, obtained in connection with sensitization to the hapten diphenylcyclopropenone (DPC). This receptor was identified in a woman between 18 and 29 years old with alopecia areata. Some clones in this sample may be carry-over from other donors' samples. The CDR3 reads as follows: CASRRADEQFF. The DNA sequence is given as TGTGCCAGCCGTAGGGCGGATGAGCAGTTCTTC.